The 5 T cell receptor beta chains in this list originate from one sample, sequenced in a study of CD8+CD57+ T cells in acquired aplastic anemia. Selection for sequencing was limited to patients who had shown CD8+CD57+ cell expansion by flow cytometry. Profiling that covered TCR beta VDJ and CDR3 relied on genomic DNA as its template. TCRdb ran MiXCR on the reads and lists one entry per CDR3 protein. The data show 200,000 to 250,000 distinct CDR3 sequences, around half seen once. The sample taken for sequencing was sorted CD4+, CD8+, or CD8+CD57+ T cells (not recorded which) from PBMCs. These receptors originate from a human donor with aplastic anemia.

This clonotype was picked up many times. The V call is TRBV15, the J call TRBJ2-7, with TRBD1 matching over 7 bases. The germline gives CDR1 LNHNV, CDR2 YYDKDF (reference sequence). The V gene end was trimmed by 1 base and the J gene end by 2 bases; junction bases not matched to a gene: 8. The CDR3 is made up of 16 amino acids. The CDR3 is CATSRGGDSSAYEQYF. In DNA, the CDR3 is TGTGCCACCAGCAGAGGTGGGGACAGTTCGGCCTACGAGCAGTACTTC. The full variable domain, with the rest looked up from reference TRBV15 and TRBJ2-7, is DAMVIQNPRYQVTQFGKPVTLSCSQTLNHNVMYWYQQKSSQAPKLLFHYYDKDFNNEADTPDNFQSRRPNTSFCFLDIRSPGLGDTAMYLCATSRGGDSSAYEQYFGPGTRLTVT.

J is TRBJ2-1 and V is TRBV7-8, with 9 positions matching TRBD1. CDR1 and CDR2 (germline): SGHVS, FQNEAQ. J lost 3 bases, V lost 5 bases, and 17 bases had no gene match. The CDR3 consists of 19 residues. CDR3 sequence reads: CASSPLLAQGASGYNEQFF. In DNA, the CDR3 is TGTGCCAGCAGCCCACTTTTGGCACAGGGGGCGTCTGGCTACAATGAGCAGTTCTTC.

V gene TRBV7-2 combines with J gene TRBJ2-7; the D gene could be TRBD1 or TRBD2 (6 bases each). From germline, CDR1 is SGHTA and CDR2 FQGNSA. The CDR3 has 17 amino acids. Trimming cost V 5 bases and J 1 base, with 21 bases left between them. Here the CDR3 DNA reads TGTGCCAGCAGCCAAGATGGAAGGGGGGATTATTCCTACGAGCAGTACTTC. This gives the protein CASSQDGRGDYSYEQYF.

This chain uses TRBV7-8 with TRBJ2-1; the D is unclear. The germline V and J ends were trimmed by 2 bases and 9 bases, with 20 bases remaining between them. CDR3 length: 16 residues. Germline V gene data show CDR1 as SGHVS and CDR2 as FQNEAQ. CDR3 loop: CASSLRLVIDKGEQFF. As DNA, the CDR3 is TGTGCCAGCAGCTTACGCCTAGTTATTGATAAGGGTGAGCAGTTCTTC.

The V gene is TRBV10-2, the J gene TRBJ1-5; possible D gene TRBD1, 6 bases. CDR3 length: 15 residues. Germline V gives CDR1 WSHSY, CDR2 SAAADI. V lost 1 base and J 7 bases, leaving 14 bases between the germline ends. The CDR3 spells CASSEYSGVRQPQHF. The DNA of the CDR3 is TGCGCCAGCAGTGAGTACTCAGGGGTGAGGCAGCCCCAGCATTTT.